This T cell receptor (beta chain) was sequenced for a study of cytomegalovirus exposure and HLA in healthy donors. Researchers ran the PCR with 60 Vbeta and 13 Jbeta primers. Some clones are missing from TCRdb's copy, which holds only in-frame ones; the method was immunoSEQ multiplex PCR. Of about 170,000 clones in the sample, 85% were seen once. CDR1 and CDR2 (germline): KGHSH, LQKENI. V lost 5 bases to trimming and J lost 9 bases; unmatched junction nucleotides: 10. CDR3 length: 13 residues. This chain links TRBV18 with TRBJ2-7; TRBD1 aligns across 7 bases. The specimen sequenced was PBMCs. The TCR was taken from a man younger than 40 in good health and CMV-seropositive. The CDR3 DNA sequence: TGTGCCAGCTCATTGGGGACAGTCCTAATGCAGTACTTC. It codes for CASSLGTVLMQYF.